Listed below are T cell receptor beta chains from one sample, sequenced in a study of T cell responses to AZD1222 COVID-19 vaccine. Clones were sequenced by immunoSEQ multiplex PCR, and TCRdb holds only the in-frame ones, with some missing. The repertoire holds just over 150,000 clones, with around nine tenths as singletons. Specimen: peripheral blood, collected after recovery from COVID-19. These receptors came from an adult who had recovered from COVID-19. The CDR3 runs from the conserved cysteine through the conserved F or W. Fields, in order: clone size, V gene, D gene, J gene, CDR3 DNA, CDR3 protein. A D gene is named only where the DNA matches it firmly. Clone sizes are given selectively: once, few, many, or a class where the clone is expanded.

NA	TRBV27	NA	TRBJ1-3	TGTGCCAGCAGACGAAATCAGGAGGCTGGAAACACCATATATTTT	CASRRNQEAGNTIYF
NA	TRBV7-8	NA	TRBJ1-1	TGTGCCAGCAGCCCAGATGGGGGAAGGGCGGCTGAAGCTTTCTTT	CASSPDGGRAAEAFF
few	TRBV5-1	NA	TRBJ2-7	TGCGCCAGCAGCTTGTCGGTCGGAGGGCTTGAGCAGTACTTC	CASSLSVGGLEQYF
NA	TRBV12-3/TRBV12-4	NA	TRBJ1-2	TGTGCCAGCAGTAAGCGACAGCACTATGGCTACACCTTC	CASSKRQHYGYTF
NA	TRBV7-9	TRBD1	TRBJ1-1	TGTGCCAGCAGCACCGGACAGGGAGGGACTGAAGCTTTCTTT	CASSTGQGGTEAFF
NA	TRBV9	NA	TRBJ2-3	TGTGCCAGCAGCGTCCTTGCGGGCCGTGGGATTAGCACAGATACGCAGTATTTT	CASSVLAGRGISTDTQYF
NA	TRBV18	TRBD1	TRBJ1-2	TGTGCCAGCTCACCAGGGACAGGGGTCGACTATGGCTACACCTTC	CASSPGTGVDYGYTF
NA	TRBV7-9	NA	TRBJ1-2	TGTGCCAGCAGCCCTGGACTCTATGGCTACACCTTC	CASSPGLYGYTF
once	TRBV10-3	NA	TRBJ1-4	TGTGCCATCAAAGGGACGGACCTTAATGAAAAACTGTTTTTT	CAIKGTDLNEKLFF
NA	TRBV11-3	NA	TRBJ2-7	TGTGCCAGCAGTCTTTTCTCGGGGTACGAGCAGTACTTC	CASSLFSGYEQYF
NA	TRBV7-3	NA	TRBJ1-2	TGTGCCAGCAGCTTAATGGGCCCTGACTATGGCTACACCTTC	CASSLMGPDYGYTF
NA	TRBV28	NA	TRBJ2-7	TGTGCCAGCAGTTCCAGACCATCTAGCGAATGGTCCTACGAGCAGTACTTC	CASSSRPSSEWSYEQYF
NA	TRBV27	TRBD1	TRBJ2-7	TGTGCCAGCAGTTTCCCCGGGACAGCTATAAAGGAGCAGTACTTC	CASSFPGTAIKEQYF
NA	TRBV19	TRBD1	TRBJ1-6	TGTGCCAGTAGTATAGATGATGGACAGGATTCACCCCTCCACTTT	CASSIDDGQDSPLHF
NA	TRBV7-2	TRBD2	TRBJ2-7	TGTGCCAGCAGCTCCCGGACTAGCGGGAGTATCTACGAGCAGTACTTC	CASSSRTSGSIYEQYF
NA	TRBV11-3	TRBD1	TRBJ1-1	TGTGCCAGCAGCAAGAGGACAGGGGCTTCGAACACTGAAGCTTTCTTT	CASSKRTGASNTEAFF
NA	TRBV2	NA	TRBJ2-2	TGTGCCAGCAGTCCGAGGGAATCCGAGGAGCTGTTTTTT	CASSPRESEELFF
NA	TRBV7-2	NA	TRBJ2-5	TGTGCCAGCAGCTTAGGGCCAATAGTAAGAGAAACCCAGTACTTC	CASSLGPIVRETQYF
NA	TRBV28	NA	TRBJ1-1	TGTGCCAGCAGTCCCGGGCCCCAACGGAAGAACACTGAAGCTTTCTTT	CASSPGPQRKNTEAFF
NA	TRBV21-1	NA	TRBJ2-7	TGTGCCAGCAGGTGGGGGGCCGTTCGCGTTTTCTACGAGCAGTACTTC	CASRWGAVRVFYEQYF
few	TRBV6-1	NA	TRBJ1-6	TGTGCCAGCAGTGAAGCGCTGAGTAGGGATTCACCCCTCCACTTT	CASSEALSRDSPLHF
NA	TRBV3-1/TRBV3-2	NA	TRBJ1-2	TGTGCCAGCAGCCAGGCCGGGGCTGGCTACACCTTC	CASSQAGAGYTF
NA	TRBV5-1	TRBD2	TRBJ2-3	TGCGCCAGCAGCTTGGGAGGCGGGGGGGCGACAGATACGCAGTATTTT	CASSLGGGGATDTQYF
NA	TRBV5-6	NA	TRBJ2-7	TGTGCCAGCTTCACATCCGGGGGCAGCTACGAGCAGTACTTC	CASFTSGGSYEQYF
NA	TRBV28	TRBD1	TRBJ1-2	TGTGCCAGCAGATATTCCGGGACAGGGGAGGCGTATGGCTACACCTTC	CASRYSGTGEAYGYTF
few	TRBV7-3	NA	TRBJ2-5	TGTGCCAGCAGCTTAAGTTTAGGGGAGACCCAGTACTTC	CASSLSLGETQYF
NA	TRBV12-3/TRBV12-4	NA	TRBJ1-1	TGTGCCAGCAGTTTAATGGGGGACACTGAAGCTTTCTTT	CASSLMGDTEAFF
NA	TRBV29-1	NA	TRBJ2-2	TGCAGCGTTGAAGAACCCCGAGGGGCACTGGACACCGGGGAGCTGTTTTTT	CSVEEPRGALDTGELFF
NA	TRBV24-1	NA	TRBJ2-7	TGTGCCACCAGTGATCGACTAGTGGGCGAGCAGTACTTC	CATSDRLVGEQYF
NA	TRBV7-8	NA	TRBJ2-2	TGTGCCAGCAGCTTAGCCCCGGGAGTTCTCAACACCGGGGAGCTGTTTTTT	CASSLAPGVLNTGELFF
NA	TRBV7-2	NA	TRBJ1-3	TGTGCCAGCAGCTTAGCCGGCGGCCGCTCTGGAAACACCATATATTTT	CASSLAGGRSGNTIYF
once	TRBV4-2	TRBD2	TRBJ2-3	TGTGCCAGCAGCTTCACTGGGACTAGCGGTACAGATACGCAGTATTTT	CASSFTGTSGTDTQYF
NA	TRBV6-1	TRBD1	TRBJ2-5	TGTGCCAGCAGTGAAGGGACAGGGGGTACGGAGACCCAGTACTTC	CASSEGTGGTETQYF
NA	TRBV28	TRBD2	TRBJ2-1	TGTGCCAGCAGTTCCGGGGCGGGAGGCCCCTACAATGAGCAGTTCTTC	CASSSGAGGPYNEQFF
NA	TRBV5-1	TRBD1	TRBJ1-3	TGCGCCAGCAGCAGGGTGACAGGGGGAGTTGGAAACACCATATATTTT	CASSRVTGGVGNTIYF
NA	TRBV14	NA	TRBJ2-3	TGTGCCAGCAGCCAAAGTAGGGCAGGGTTCAGAGATACGCAGTATTTT	CASSQSRAGFRDTQYF
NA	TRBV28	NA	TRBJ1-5	TGTGCCAGCAGTCACCCGGGACGGAGGGCCTGGGAAAATCAGCCCCAGCATTTT	CASSHPGRRAWENQPQHF
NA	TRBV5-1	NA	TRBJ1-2	TGCGCCAGCAGCCTAAGACCCGTTACGGATGTGAATGGCTACACCTTC	CASSLRPVTDVNGYTF
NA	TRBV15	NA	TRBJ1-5	TGTGCCACGGGAGGCCGAGGGGTAGGCAATCAGCCCCAGCATTTT	CATGGRGVGNQPQHF
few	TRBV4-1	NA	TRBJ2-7	TGCGCCAGCAGCCTCCAAGCTTCCTACGAGCAGTACTTC	CASSLQASYEQYF
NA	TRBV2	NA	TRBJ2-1	TGTGCCAGCAGTGCGGGGAAGAACTACAATGAGCAGTTCTTC	CASSAGKNYNEQFF
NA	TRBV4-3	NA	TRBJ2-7	TGCGCCAGCAGCCAAGGGACCTTCTACGAGCAGTACTTC	CASSQGTFYEQYF
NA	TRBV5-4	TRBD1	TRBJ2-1	TGTGCCAGCAGCCCCGACAGGGCTGAGCAGTTCTTC	CASSPDRAEQFF
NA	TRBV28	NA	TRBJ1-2	TGTGCCAGCAGTTTAGGACAAAACTATGGCTACACCTTC	CASSLGQNYGYTF
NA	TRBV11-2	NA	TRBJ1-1	TGTGCCAGCAGACTAATCTCCGGGAATGAAGCTTTCTTT	CASRLISGNEAFF
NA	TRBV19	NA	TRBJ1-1	TGTGCCAGTAGTATAAAAGGGAGGTCTGAAGCTTTCTTT	CASSIKGRSEAFF
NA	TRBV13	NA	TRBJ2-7	TGTGCCAGCAGCCCAAAGCACGGGACCCCTGGAAGAGCCGAGCAGTACTTC	CASSPKHGTPGRAEQYF
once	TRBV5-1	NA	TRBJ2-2	TGCGCCAGCAGCTTAGGACAGTTTAACACCGGGGAGCTGTTTTTT	CASSLGQFNTGELFF
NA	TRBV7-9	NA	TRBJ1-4	TGTGCCAGCAGCTCCGGGCTAGGCAGGGGTAATGAAAAACTGTTTTTT	CASSSGLGRGNEKLFF
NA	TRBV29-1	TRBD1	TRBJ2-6	TGCAGCGTTGAAGAGTGGACAGGGAAAATTTCTGGGGCCAACGTCCTGACTTTC	CSVEEWTGKISGANVLTF
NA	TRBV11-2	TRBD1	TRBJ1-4	TGTGCCAGCAGCTTACTCGACAGGGATGAAAAACTGTTTTTT	CASSLLDRDEKLFF
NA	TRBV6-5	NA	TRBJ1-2	TGTGCCAGCAGTTACCGGGGGCTTAACAACTATGGCTACACCTTC	CASSYRGLNNYGYTF
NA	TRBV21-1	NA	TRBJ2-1	TGTGCCAGCAGCAAAGAAAGGGTCAGACATGAGCAGTTCTTC	CASSKERVRHEQFF
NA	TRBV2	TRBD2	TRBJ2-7	TGTGCCAGCAGGGGGACTAGCCATACCTACGAGCAGTACTTC	CASRGTSHTYEQYF